These 16 T cell receptor beta chains came from one sample sequenced in a study of CD8 T cells in Susac syndrome. A quantity of about 0.5 to 1 ug RNA underwent reverse transcription using random hexamers. TCRdb re-analysed the immunoSEQ multiplex PCR reads in MiXCR, keeping a single row per CDR3 protein. The data hold about 140,000 distinct CDR3 sequences, with 94% observed a single time. Sequencing input: CD4+ T cells from PBMCs. The receptors here all came from a human donor in good health.

The chain links TRBV21-1 to TRBJ2-1. TRBV21-1 is described as a pseudogene. This CDR3 is 15 amino acids long. In nucleotides, the CDR3 is TGTGCCAGCAGATGGTCGACCCGCGCCTACAATGAGCAGTTCTTC. Translated, it gives CASRWSTRAYNEQFF.

The rearrangement links TRBV15 to TRBJ2-7; D remains ambiguous. The V end was cut by 1 base, the J end by 7 bases, with 11 bases between. The CDR3 extends over 13 amino acids. Germline CDR1 LNHNV, CDR2 YYDKDF (reference sequence). The CDR3 sequence: CATSRGSFGEQYF. The CDR3 DNA sequence: TGTGCCACCAGCAGAGGGTCCTTTGGGGAGCAGTACTTC.

This clonotype was observed once. The junction does not match germline at one end; this may be a read error. The gene calls are TRBV7-9 and TRBJ1-1, with TRBD1 identical over 7 bases. This CDR3 spans 15 amino acids. The germline V gene encodes CDR1 SEHNR and CDR2 FQNEAQ (reference sequence). CDR3 coding DNA: TGTGCCAGCAGCCCCTCAGGGGGAGCGAACACTGAAGTTTTCTTT. Its protein is CASSPSGGANTEVFF.

This clonotype occurred once. The chain uses TRBV5-1 and TRBJ2-7; D gene unclear. Germline-derived CDR1 and CDR2 are SGHRS and YFSETQ. V dropped 0 bases and J dropped 3 bases, with 10 bases sitting between them. This CDR3 region has 14 residues. For the CDR3, the DNA is TGCGCCAGCAGCTTGGGGGGTAGCTACTACGAGCAGTACTTC. Translating gives CASSLGGSYYEQYF.

The chain is built from TRBV9 and TRBJ2-1, with 8 bases lining up with TRBD2. This CDR3 spans 15 amino acids. J lost 6 bases, V lost 0 bases, and 5 bases had no gene match. CDR1 and CDR2 (germline): SGDLS, YYNGEE. CDR3 bases: TGTGCCAGCAGCGTAGAAGGACTAGCCCCCAATGAGCAGTTCTTC. Its protein is CASSVEGLAPNEQFF.

The chain carries TRBV5-1 and TRBJ2-7; possibly TRBD2 for D (6 bases). The germline gives CDR1 SGHRS, CDR2 YFSETQ. V gave up 0 bases and J gave up 3 bases, with 10 bases separating them. The CDR3 contains 14 residues. The CDR3 loop is CASSLEGGDYEQYF. The CDR3, as DNA: TGCGCCAGCAGCTTGGAGGGAGGTGACTACGAGCAGTACTTC.

The chain uses TRBV2 and TRBJ1-1; D possibly corresponds to TRBD1 (6 bases). Looked up from germline, CDR1 is SNHLY and CDR2 is FYNNEI. Deletions cut 7 bases from V and 5 bases from J, with 17 bases between. This CDR3 is 14 amino acids long. This CDR3 reads CASMLGALGTEAFF. CDR3 DNA sequence: TGTGCCAGCATGTTGGGGGCGTTGGGAACTGAAGCTTTCTTT.

The chain joins TRBV27 to TRBJ2-3; TRBD2 aligns across 10 bases. CDR1 and CDR2 (germline): MNHEY, SMNVEV (reference sequence). CDR3 length: 16 residues. The junction had 6 bases not matched to a gene; V was cut back by 0 bases and J by 6 bases. The CDR3 DNA follows: TGTGCCAGCAGTTTATCTAGCGGGAGGAGGGCCGATACGCAGTATTTT. Translated, it gives CASSLSSGRRADTQYF.

The chain links TRBV5-1 to TRBJ1-1, with 7 bases lining up with TRBD1. V trimming: 3 bases; J trimming: 0 bases; junction bases outside the gene matches: 8. This CDR3 has 16 amino acids. Germline assignment: CDR1 SGHRS and CDR2 YFSETQ. The CDR3 DNA sequence: TGCGCCAGCAGCTGGGGGACAGAATACATGAACACTGAAGCTTTCTTT. Translating gives CASSWGTEYMNTEAFF.

The genes are TRBV29-1 and TRBJ2-3; D is possibly TRBD2 (7 bases). CDR3 size: 15 residues. Looked up from germline, CDR1 is SQVTM and CDR2 is ANQGSEA. The V end was cut by 3 bases, the J end by 0 bases, with 13 bases between. The CDR3 DNA sequence: TGCAGCGTTGAGGGGGGGGCATTTAGCACAGATACGCAGTATTTT. This gives the protein CSVEGGAFSTDTQYF.

The V and J genes are TRBV10-3 and TRBJ2-7; TRBD2 matches 12 bases. This CDR3 spans 16 amino acids. V was clipped by 6 bases and J by 0 bases; unmatched bases: 6. Germline CDR1 is ENHRY and CDR2 is SYGVKD. DNA for the CDR3: TGTGCCATCAGCGGGACTAGCGGGTTACTCTCCTACGAGCAGTACTTC. Encoded protein: CAISGTSGLLSYEQYF.

The chain combines TRBV27 with TRBJ2-2; 7 bases fit TRBD1. The CDR3 consists of 14 residues. V gave up 6 bases and J gave up 6 bases; unmatched junction bases: 7. Looked up from germline, CDR1 is MNHEY and CDR2 is SMNVEV (reference sequence). The chain's CDR3 is CASRAMTGPGELFF. CDR3 coding DNA: TGTGCCAGCAGAGCCATGACAGGGCCCGGGGAGCTGTTTTTT.

The chain links TRBV2 to TRBJ2-7; 13 bases match TRBD2. The CDR3 has 17 amino acids. J gave up 0 bases and V 7 bases, and 9 bases lay outside the gene matches. From germline, CDR1 is SNHLY and CDR2 FYNNEI. The CDR3 region is CASIRRLAGGLSYEQYF. In DNA, the CDR3 is TGTGCCAGCATACGGCGACTAGCGGGAGGCCTCTCCTACGAGCAGTACTTC. Combining the CDR3 with reference TRBV2 and TRBJ2-7 gives the whole variable domain EPEVTQTPSHQVTQMGQEVILRCVPISNHLYFYWYRQILGQKVEFLVSFYNNEISEKSEIFDDQFSVERPDGSNFTLKIRSTKLEDSAMYFCASIRRLAGGLSYEQYFGPGTRLTVT.

This clonotype turned up a few times. The rearrangement joins TRBV19 to TRBJ2-1, with D hard to call. Germline CDR1 and CDR2: LNHDA and SQIVND (reference sequence). The CDR3 extends over 13 amino acids. The V and J ends lost 9 bases and 0 bases respectively, with 9 bases between them. The CDR3 loop is CASSSPSYNEQFF. CDR3 bases: TGTGCCAGCTCCTCACCCTCCTACAATGAGCAGTTCTTC.

The chain employs TRBV7-2 and TRBJ2-2, with 8 bases identical to TRBD2. J was trimmed by 6 bases and V by 2 bases; bases with no gene match: 14. The CDR3 totals 18 residues. Germline V CDR1 and CDR2: SGHTA, FQGNSA. DNA for the CDR3: TGTGCCAGCAGCTTACTTCCTAGCGGGCGGGGGGTCGCCGGGGAGCTGTTTTTT. Translation: CASSLLPSGRGVAGELFF.

The chain employs TRBV5-1 and TRBJ1-2; 8 nucleotides match TRBD1. CDR3 length: 15 amino acids. Germline trimming cut 4 bases from V and 9 bases from J; bases unmatched to any gene: 14. Looked up from germline, CDR1 is SGHRS and CDR2 is YFSETQ. The CDR3 reads CASSPGQTGDSSYTF. The CDR3 nucleotides read TGCGCCAGCAGCCCGGGCCAGACAGGGGATTCGAGCTACACCTTC. The full variable domain, completed using reference TRBV5-1 and TRBJ1-2, is KAGVTQTPRYLIKTRGQQVTLSCSPISGHRSVSWYQQTPGQGLQFLFEYFSETQRNKGNFPGRFSGRQFSNSRSEMNVSTLELGDSALYLCASSPGQTGDSSYTFGSGTRLTVV.